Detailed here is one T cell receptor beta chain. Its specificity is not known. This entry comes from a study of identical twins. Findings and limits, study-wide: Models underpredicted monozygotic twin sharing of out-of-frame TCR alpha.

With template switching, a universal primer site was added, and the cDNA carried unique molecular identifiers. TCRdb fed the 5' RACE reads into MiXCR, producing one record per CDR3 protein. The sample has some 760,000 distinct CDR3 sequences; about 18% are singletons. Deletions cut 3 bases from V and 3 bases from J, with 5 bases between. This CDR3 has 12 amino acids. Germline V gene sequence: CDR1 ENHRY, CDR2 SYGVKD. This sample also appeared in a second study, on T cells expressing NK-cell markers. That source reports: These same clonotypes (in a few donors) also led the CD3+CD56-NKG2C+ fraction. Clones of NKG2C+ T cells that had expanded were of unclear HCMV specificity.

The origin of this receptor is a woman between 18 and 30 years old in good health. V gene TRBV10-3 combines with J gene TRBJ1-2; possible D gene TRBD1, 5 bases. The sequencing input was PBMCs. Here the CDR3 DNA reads TGTGCCATCAGTGACAGGGACTATGGCTACACCTTC. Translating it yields CAISDRDYGYTF.